A single sample is the source of the 14 T cell receptor beta chains below, sequenced in a study of T cell responses to AZD1222 COVID-19 vaccine listed by TCRdb under 2021. The method behind the library was the immunoSEQ multiplex PCR assay. TCRdb mirrors the immuneACCESS table, restricted to in-frame sequences. Some clones are absent from its copies; in checked studies, under half trace to an unresolved V gene, and the reason for the others is unknown. In all, the sample holds about 180,000 clones, and approximately 86% of those were seen once. The ten top clones hold 6% to 8.5% of the sample. This sample's time point label indicates: baseline before first vaccination. The sequences come from peripheral blood, collected on day 0 of AZD1222 vaccination. The receptors were sampled from an adult in good health.

The rearrangement uses TRBV3-1 (or the pseudogene TRBV3-2) and TRBJ2-5, with a possible D match to TRBD2 (6 bases). The V end lost 2 bases, the J end lost 7 bases, and 14 bases lay between the germline ends. The CDR3 contains 14 residues. Germline V gene lookup returns CDR1 LGHDT and CDR2 YNNKEL (reference sequence). CDR3 sequence (DNA): TGTGCCAGCAGCCAAACCCGGGACTTAGGGACCCAGTACTTC. This encodes CASSQTRDLGTQYF.

CDR3 in DNA: TGTGCCAGCTCCCCAACCGGGCTAGCGGGGGGGGCCGGGGAGCTGTTTTTT. Protein product: CASSPTGLAGGAGELFF. This chain joins TRBV7-3 and TRBJ2-2; TRBD2 matches 12 bases. Trimming cost V 8 bases and J 6 bases; bases outside gene matches: 13. Germline V lookup: CDR1 SGHTA, CDR2 FQGTGA. CDR3 length equals 17 residues.

The J gene is TRBJ2-5, the V gene TRBV10-2, with D possibly matching TRBD1 (5 bases). There are 13 residues in the CDR3. Deletions cut 6 bases from V and 1 base from J, with 9 bases between. CDR1 and CDR2 from the germline V gene are WSHSY and SAAADI. CDR3 in DNA: TGCGCCAGCAGGGGGCAAAGCCAAGAGACCCAGTACTTC. Translation gives CASRGQSQETQYF.

This chain joins TRBV2 and TRBJ1-1; 9 nucleotides match TRBD1. Germline assignment: CDR1 SNHLY and CDR2 FYNNEI. The ends lost 4 bases at V and 4 bases at J; junction bases unmatched: 4. This CDR3 is built from 14 residues. CDR3 in amino acids: CASSGDRVLTEAFF. CDR3 bases: TGTGCCAGCAGTGGGGACAGGGTTCTCACTGAAGCTTTCTTT.

This clone was detected only once. The J gene is TRBJ1-3, the V gene TRBV7-6; possible D gene TRBD1, 5 bases. Trimming removed 5 bases at V and 4 bases at J, with 24 bases between. CDR1 is SGHVS and CDR2 is FNYEAQ in the germline V gene. The CDR3 loop spans 18 amino acids. The CDR3 coding sequence is TGTGCCAGCAGCCATCTGAGAGCTACAGGACAATCCGGAAACACCATATATTTT. Encoded protein: CASSHLRATGQSGNTIYF.

This chain uses TRBV28 with TRBJ1-4; tentatively, D is TRBD1 (6 bases). Germline V gene lookup returns CDR1 MDHEN and CDR2 SYDVKM. The CDR3 is 14 amino acids. V gave up 2 bases and J gave up 3 bases, with 7 bases separating them. The CDR3 nucleotides read TGTGCCAGCAGTTTACCAGGGGCTAATGAAAAACTGTTTTTT. It specifies CASSLPGANEKLFF.

This chain joins TRBV19 and TRBJ2-7, with a possible D match to TRBD1 (5 bases). The CDR3 is 13 amino acids. Trimming removed 1 base at V and 3 bases at J, with 7 bases between. The germline V gene has CDR1 LNHDA and CDR2 SQIVND (reference sequence). The CDR3 loop reads CASSIAGNYEQYF. The CDR3 bases are TGTGCCAGTAGTATAGCAGGGAACTACGAGCAGTACTTC.

The V gene is TRBV10-1, the J gene TRBJ1-1, with D unclear. V dropped 3 bases and J dropped 1 base, with 3 bases sitting between them. Germline CDR1 is WNHNN and CDR2 is SYGVQD (reference sequence). There are 12 residues in the CDR3. CDR3: CASSDPNTEAFF. As DNA, the CDR3 is TGCGCCAGCAGTGACCCGAACACTGAAGCTTTCTTT.

The rearrangement uses TRBV30 and TRBJ1-1; the D is unclear. This CDR3 spans 13 amino acids. Germline CDR1 reads GTSNPN; CDR2 reads SVGIG (reference sequence). Trimming left V 5 bases short and J 4 bases short, with 14 bases between. CDR3: CAWRTWMATEAFF. The CDR3 DNA sequence: TGTGCCTGGCGTACGTGGATGGCCACTGAAGCTTTCTTT.

The CDR3 DNA reads as TGTGCCAGCAGCCAAGAAAGGGGACAGGGGAATTCACCCCTCCACTTT. This encodes CASSQERGQGNSPLHF. This chain links TRBV3-1 (or the pseudogene TRBV3-2) with TRBJ1-6, with TRBD1 identical over 10 bases. CDR1 and CDR2 (germline): LGHDT, YNNKEL (reference sequence). V lost 0 bases to trimming and J lost 7 bases; unmatched junction nucleotides: 3. This CDR3 comprises 16 residues.

This chain uses TRBV5-4 with TRBJ2-5; 10 bases map to TRBD1. CDR3 length equals 14 residues. With V trimmed by 4 bases and J by 5 bases, 5 bases remained unmatched. Looked up from germline, CDR1 is SGHNT and CDR2 is YYREEE (reference sequence). The CDR3 loop reads CASSPPGQGETQYF. The CDR3 DNA reads as TGTGCCAGCAGCCCACCGGGACAGGGGGAGACCCAGTACTTC.

The chain employs TRBV18 and TRBJ2-3, with D unresolved. Deletions cut 2 bases from V and 2 bases from J, with 11 bases between. Germline assignment: CDR1 KGHSH and CDR2 LQKENI. The CDR3 has 15 residues. In DNA, the CDR3 is TGTGCCAGCTCACCAGGGCGTCCAGCCACAGATACGCAGTATTTT. This gives the protein CASSPGRPATDTQYF.

This clone was picked up one time. The chain uses TRBV9 and TRBJ2-2, with D maybe TRBD1 (5 bases). The CDR3 spans 15 residues. Germline CDR1 and CDR2: SGDLS and YYNGEE. V was cut by 0 bases and J by 6 bases, with 12 bases left in between. CDR3 sequence (DNA): TGTGCCAGCAGCGTAGAGCCAGGGTGGGCCGGGGAGCTGTTTTTT. Its protein is CASSVEPGWAGELFF.

This chain joins TRBV6-5 and TRBJ1-6; 9 nucleotides agree with TRBD1. There are 16 residues in the CDR3. The V and J ends lost 4 bases and 7 bases, in that order; junction bases with no gene match: 8. CDR1 is MNHEY and CDR2 is SVGAGI in the germline V gene. The CDR3 DNA reads TGTGCCAGCAGTTTTGTCGGAGGACAGGGGAATTCACCCCTCCACTTT. The encoded protein is CASSFVGGQGNSPLHF.